A selection of T cell receptor beta chains follows, all from one sample in a study of naive and memory T cell subsets. Each CDR3 protein is one row after TCRdb ran MiXCR on the UMI-ligation and nested PCR reads. The sample carries 130,000 to 150,000 distinct CDR3 sequences, approximately 15% recorded once. The sample comprised naive CD4+ T cells from blood. These receptor sequences come from a human donor in good health. CDR3s include the opening cysteine and the closing phenylalanine or tryptophan.

j_gene,v_gene,CDR3aa
TRBJ1-2,TRBV6-5,CASSFKGTGPHGYTF
TRBJ2-1,TRBV15,CATSFTGTSGASYNEQFF
TRBJ1-1,TRBV20-1,CSARSPARGGTEAFF
TRBJ2-7,TRBV18,CASSSRTPGQGALEQYF
TRBJ1-2,TRBV6-1,CASRTKGQGVGYGYTF
TRBJ2-3,TRBV29-1,CSVEVTSGKSTDTQYF
TRBJ2-1,TRBV20-1,CSARDLNRGGSPDNEQFF
TRBJ2-7,TRBV4-1,CASSQKTGTGGGKQYF
TRBJ2-3,TRBV7-2,CASSARQVRTDTQYF
TRBJ2-3,TRBV20-1,CSADLAGGSTDTQYF
TRBJ2-2,TRBV5-1,CASSLGSSTGPGELFF
TRBJ2-3,TRBV3-1,CASSQGLRTDTQYF
TRBJ1-2,TRBV4-1,CASSQETVANYGYTF
TRBJ2-7,TRBV3-1,CASSSGLISYEQYF
TRBJ2-1,TRBV3-1,CASRGTGAGEQFF
TRBJ2-5,TRBV7-3,CASSLTTRTGYGETQYF
TRBJ2-7,TRBV7-2,CASSLGKVSRVANEQYF
TRBJ1-2,TRBV5-1,CASSLDRRYGYTF
TRBJ2-5,TRBV12-3/TRBV12-4,CASRAGPEGTQYF
TRBJ1-6,TRBV2,CASSGADYNSPLHF
TRBJ1-3,TRBV5-1,CASSLSSAGNGNTIYF
TRBJ2-7,TRBV20-1,CSAVAGGYEQYF
TRBJ2-1,TRBV2,CASSDYRGSRYNEQFF
TRBJ2-7,TRBV20-1,CSASPGQGDEQYF
TRBJ2-3,TRBV28,CASPPRGETDTQYF
TRBJ1-1,TRBV10-3,CAISGPLGNTEAFF
TRBJ2-5,TRBV6-2/TRBV6-3,CASGQGQRAQYF
TRBJ2-5,TRBV6-5,CASSDSPGKKTQYF